The clone carrying this T cell receptor beta chain was recorded many times. Antigen specificity is unknown. This sample is drawn from a study of regulatory T cells in long-lasting Graves disease. Notes on the study in general: Compared with new cases, persistent Graves' patients showed reduced TCR diversity. The number of shared public clonotypes was higher in persistent patients (roughly 3,000) than new patients (966). Persistent disease exhibited a predilection for TRBV28, TRBJ1-2 and TRBJ2-5.

Time point defined: newly diagnosed GD, antithyroid drugs for less than 3 months. PBMC RNA was the source of the TCR library. V lost 5 bases, J lost 6 bases, and 10 bases stayed unmatched. The CDR3 spans 15 residues. Germline V gene lookup returns CDR1 SGHAT and CDR2 FQNNGV. Through Arm-PCR of CDR3 regions and iRepertoire HTBI primers, TCR beta libraries were built. Via MiXCR, TCRdb re-called the multiplex PCR reads, giving one row per CDR3 protein. The table includes roughly 420,000 distinct CDR3 sequences, around 15% detected once. These data are also associated with another study on T cells in Graves' hyperthyroidism and ophthalmopathy.

The receptor comes from a woman aged 45-59 years with Graves disease. The material sequenced was peripheral blood mononuclear cells (PBMCs), taken at new diagnosis, from a patient treated with antithyroid drugs. The rearrangement links TRBV11-2 to TRBJ2-7; 10 bases align to TRBD1. The CDR3 nucleotides read TGTGCCAGCAGCCGACAGGGGGCGCATTGGGGCGAGCAGTACTTC. Translating gives CASSRQGAHWGEQYF.